A single sample gave rise to the 9 T cell receptor beta chains below, sequenced in a study of OX40 agonist ivuxolimab in advanced cancers. Assay used: immunoSEQ multiplex PCR; TCRdb lists only in-frame clones, some missing. The sample holds more than 55,000 clones, 80% to 90% seen once. The sample here was CD4+ or CD8+ T cells sorted from blood, taken in a trial of the OX40 agonist ivuxolimab. The source of these receptors is an adult with an advanced solid tumor such as melanoma, head and neck, liver or kidney cancer.

This chain connects TRBV5-4 to TRBJ2-2; possible D gene TRBD2, 6 bases. This CDR3 spans 13 amino acids. Germline CDR1 and CDR2: SGHNT and YYREEE (reference sequence). V was trimmed by 2 bases and J by 5 bases, leaving 7 bases between them. CDR3 in DNA: TGTGCCAGCAGCTTTCGGGAGACCGGGGAGCTGTTTTTT. Translated: CASSFRETGELFF.

This chain connects TRBV28 to TRBJ1-1; 10 nucleotides line up with TRBD1. Germline V lookup: CDR1 MDHEN, CDR2 SYDVKM. The CDR3 spans 15 residues. J was trimmed by 2 bases and V by 2 bases; bases with no gene match: 2. CDR3 sequence: CASSLGTGDNTEAFF. In DNA form, the CDR3 reads TGTGCCAGCAGTTTAGGGACAGGGGATAACACTGAAGCTTTCTTT.

The chain couples TRBV28 to TRBJ2-5; D is unclear. The CDR3 sequence is 13 residues long. Germline V gene lookup returns CDR1 MDHEN and CDR2 SYDVKM. Trimming cost V 3 bases and J 5 bases, with 10 bases left between them. CDR3: CASSLRGFETQYF. The CDR3 region has the DNA TGTGCCAGCAGTTTGCGTGGGTTTGAGACCCAGTACTTC.

V and J are TRBV29-1 and TRBJ1-4; D possibly corresponds to TRBD1 (6 bases). Trimming stripped 4 bases from V and 7 bases from J, with 13 bases between. This CDR3 has 13 residues. Germline V CDR1 and CDR2: SQVTM, ANQGSEA. The CDR3 loop is CSVAGGGGEKLFF. Written as DNA, the CDR3 is TGCAGCGTTGCGGGGGGCGGGGGTGAAAAACTGTTTTTT.

The chain carries TRBV18 and TRBJ1-3; 10 nucleotides agree with TRBD1. The trim removed 3 bases at V and 4 bases at J, leaving 9 bases unmatched. The CDR3 spans 17 residues. Germline V gene data show CDR1 as KGHSH and CDR2 as LQKENI. The CDR3 DNA reads as TGTGCCAGCTCACCTCTCGGGGGACAGGGGATCGGAAACACCATATATTTT. It yields the protein CASSPLGGQGIGNTIYF.

The V call is TRBV7-9, the J call TRBJ2-1, with a weak D call TRBD2 (7 bases). V dropped 5 bases and J dropped 7 bases, with 18 bases sitting between them. Per the germline V gene, CDR1 is SEHNR and CDR2 is FQNEAQ (reference sequence). The length of the CDR3 is 15 residues. CDR3 loop: CASSPPYREGNEQFF. The CDR3 DNA sequence: TGTGCCAGCAGCCCACCATACAGGGAGGGGAATGAGCAGTTCTTC.

The chain employs TRBV5-4 and TRBJ2-1; the match to TRBD1 covers 7 bases. Per germline, CDR1 SGHNT and CDR2 YYREEE (reference sequence). The CDR3 consists of 15 residues. V gave up 5 bases and J gave up 2 bases; unmatched junction bases: 7. The CDR3 sequence is CASSLDRVAYNEQFF. The CDR3 DNA reads as TGTGCCAGCAGTCTTGACAGGGTCGCCTACAATGAGCAGTTCTTC.

J is TRBJ2-3 and V is TRBV28; D is possibly TRBD2 (6 bases). V dropped 2 bases and J dropped 7 bases, with 13 bases sitting between them. This CDR3 contains 14 residues. The germline CDR1 and CDR2 sequences are MDHEN and SYDVKM. CDR3 sequence reads: CASSLRTGRNTQYF. Written as DNA, the CDR3 is TGTGCCAGCAGTTTAAGGACGGGGAGGAATACGCAGTATTTT.

The chain uses TRBV7-2 and TRBJ2-7; D may be TRBD1 (6 bases). The CDR3 runs to 16 residues. Germline assignment: CDR1 SGHTA and CDR2 FQGNSA. Trimming pared 1 base from V and 2 bases from J, leaving 15 bases between. CDR3 protein: CASSLGNSGGAYEQYF. Written as DNA, the CDR3 is TGTGCCAGCAGCTTAGGGAATAGTGGGGGCGCCTACGAGCAGTACTTC. Drawing the rest from reference TRBV7-2 and TRBJ2-7, the complete variable domain is GAGVSQSPSNKVTEKGKDVELRCDPISGHTALYWYRQSLGQGLEFLIYFQGNSAPDKSGLPSDRFSAERTGGSVSTLTIQRTQQEDSAVYLCASSLGNSGGAYEQYFGPGTRLTVT.